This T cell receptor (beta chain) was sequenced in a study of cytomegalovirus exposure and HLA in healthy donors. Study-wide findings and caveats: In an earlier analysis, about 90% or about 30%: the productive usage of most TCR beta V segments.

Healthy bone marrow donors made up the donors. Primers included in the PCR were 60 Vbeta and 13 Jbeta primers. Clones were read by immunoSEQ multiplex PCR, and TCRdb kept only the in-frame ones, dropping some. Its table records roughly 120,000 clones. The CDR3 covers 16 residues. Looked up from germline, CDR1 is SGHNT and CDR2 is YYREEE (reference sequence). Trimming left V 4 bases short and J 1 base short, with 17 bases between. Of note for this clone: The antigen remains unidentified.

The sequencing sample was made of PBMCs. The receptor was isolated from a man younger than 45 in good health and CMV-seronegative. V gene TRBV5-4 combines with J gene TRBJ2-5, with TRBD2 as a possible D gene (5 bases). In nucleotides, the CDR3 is TGTGCCAGCAGCGACTGGAGCGGATCTTCCCAAGAGACCCAGTACTTC. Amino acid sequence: CASSDWSGSSQETQYF.